Below are 5 T cell receptor beta chains sequenced from a single sample in a study of T-cell memory formation after mild COVID-19. TCRdb processed the 5' RACE reads anew with MiXCR; each CDR3 protein has one entry. The sample contains fewer than 700,000 distinct CDR3 sequences, about 20% of which appear only once. The sample taken for sequencing was PBMCs or a T cell subset sorted from them (not recorded which). The source is an adult woman who had mild COVID-19 (a few samples of this study predate the infection). Cell type and time point are not known.

This clonotype was seen more than once but under ten times. The CDR3, as DNA: TGCGCCAGCAGCTTGATAACAGATAGCGCAGATACGCAGTATTTT. Its protein product is CASSLITDSADTQYF. The chain carries TRBV5-1 and TRBJ2-3; the D gene is possibly TRBD2 (5 bases). The CDR3 totals 15 residues. The germline gives CDR1 SGHRS, CDR2 YFSETQ. V lost 1 base and J 4 bases, leaving 13 bases between the germline ends.

This clonotype was recorded a few times. The chain joins TRBV15 to TRBJ2-1; TRBD1 might be the D (6 bases). Trimming pared 0 bases from V and 3 bases from J, leaving 12 bases between. This CDR3 has 16 amino acids. CDR1 and CDR2 (germline): LNHNV, YYDKDF (reference sequence). DNA of the CDR3: TGTGCCACCAGCAGAGATGGAACAGGGTTCTACAATGAGCAGTTCTTC. Translation gives CATSRDGTGFYNEQFF.

This clonotype was seen many times. The chain links TRBV9 to TRBJ2-7, with D possibly TRBD1 on 6 matching bases. V was trimmed by 2 bases and J by 2 bases, leaving 14 bases between them. Germline-derived CDR1 and CDR2 are SGDLS and YYNGEE. The CDR3 spans 15 residues. CDR3 sequence (DNA): TGTGCCAGCAGCGTTAACCCTTCAGGGGCCTACGAGCAGTACTTC. This encodes CASSVNPSGAYEQYF.

The CDR3 region has the DNA TGTGCCAGCAGACCCGAGGGCAATCAGCCCCAGCATTTT. Translation: CASRPEGNQPQHF. The V gene is TRBV2, the J gene TRBJ1-5; no clear D gene. Germline assignment: CDR1 SNHLY and CDR2 FYNNEI. Trimming took 6 bases from V and 2 from J, leaving 8 bases between them. CDR3 length equals 13 residues.

The CDR3: CASSLMGQGYSPLHF. The DNA of the CDR3 is TGTGCCAGCAGTTTAATGGGACAGGGGTATTCACCCCTCCACTTT. This chain uses TRBV28 with TRBJ1-6; TRBD1 agrees at 10 bases. Per germline, CDR1 MDHEN and CDR2 SYDVKM. V was pared by 2 bases and J by 8 bases, with 3 bases of the junction left unmatched. The CDR3 is made up of 15 amino acids.